This passage covers 7 T cell receptor beta chains from one sample sequenced in a study of cytomegalovirus exposure and HLA in healthy donors. Assay used: immunoSEQ multiplex PCR; TCRdb lists only in-frame clones, some missing. The sample yields 80,000 to 100,000 clones, more than 75% seen once. The sequencing input was PBMCs. Source of these receptors: a young man in good health and CMV-seropositive.

Ten or more counts support this clone. The gene calls are TRBV5-8 and TRBJ2-5; 12 bases fit TRBD2. Germline V gene sequence: CDR1 SGHTS, CDR2 YDEGEE. V shed 4 bases, J shed 5 bases, and the junction held 9 bases outside the gene matches. The CDR3 contains 16 residues. This CDR3 is CASSHHLAGGLETQYF. CDR3 nucleotide sequence: TGTGCCAGCAGCCACCACCTAGCGGGGGGGCTGGAGACCCAGTACTTC.

The chain carries TRBV10-2 and TRBJ1-1; possibly TRBD1 for D (6 bases). The length of the CDR3 is 14 residues. The V gene's germline CDR1 is WSHSY and CDR2 SAAADI. Trimming took 6 bases from V and 4 from J, leaving 15 bases between them. This CDR3 reads CASREGGQPTEAFF. The CDR3 DNA is TGCGCCAGCAGAGAGGGGGGCCAACCCACTGAAGCTTTCTTT.

The rearrangement joins TRBV6-5 to TRBJ1-2, with D tentatively TRBD1 (6 bases). The germline gives CDR1 MNHEY, CDR2 SVGAGI. The CDR3 is 13 amino acids. V gave up 4 bases and J gave up 5 bases, with 11 bases separating them. The CDR3: CASSWTEEYGYTF. The CDR3 DNA sequence: TGTGCCAGCAGTTGGACAGAAGAGTATGGCTACACCTTC.

The J gene is TRBJ2-6, the V gene TRBV9, with TRBD1 matching 7 bases. V dropped 0 bases and J dropped 8; count of bases not matched to a gene: 2. Looked up from germline, CDR1 is SGDLS and CDR2 is YYNGEE. The CDR3 is 14 residues long. CDR3 protein: CASSVAGQSNVLTF. In nucleotides, the CDR3 is TGTGCCAGCAGCGTAGCGGGACAGTCCAACGTCCTGACTTTC.

The rearrangement uses TRBV11-2 and TRBJ1-3; the D gene is possibly TRBD1 (6 bases). CDR3 size: 14 residues. Trimming stripped 5 bases from V and 2 bases from J, with 10 bases between. Germline V gene sequence: CDR1 SGHAT, CDR2 FQNNGV. DNA of the CDR3: TGTGCCAGCAGCAAGCAGGGGCCTGGAAACACCATATATTTT. It yields the protein CASSKQGPGNTIYF.

In the case of this clone: This same CDR3 is encoded by further DNA sequences in the sample. The chain uses TRBV9 and TRBJ2-3; D remains ambiguous. Germline values: CDR1 SGDLS, CDR2 YYNGEE. Trimming pared 0 bases from V and 2 bases from J, leaving 4 bases between. The CDR3 is made up of 13 amino acids. The DNA of the CDR3 is TGTGCCAGCAGCGTAGCCGTCACAGATACGCAGTATTTT. This codes for CASSVAVTDTQYF.

The DNA of the CDR3 is TGCGCCAGCAGGCAAACTAACTTGGGGGCCAGTACACTCAATGAGCAGTTCTTC. It is translated as CASRQTNLGASTLNEQFF. The chain combines TRBV10-2 with TRBJ2-1; TRBD1 might be the D (6 bases). V gave up 6 bases and J gave up 6 bases, with 27 bases separating them. The CDR3 extends over 18 amino acids. From germline, CDR1 is WSHSY and CDR2 SAAADI.